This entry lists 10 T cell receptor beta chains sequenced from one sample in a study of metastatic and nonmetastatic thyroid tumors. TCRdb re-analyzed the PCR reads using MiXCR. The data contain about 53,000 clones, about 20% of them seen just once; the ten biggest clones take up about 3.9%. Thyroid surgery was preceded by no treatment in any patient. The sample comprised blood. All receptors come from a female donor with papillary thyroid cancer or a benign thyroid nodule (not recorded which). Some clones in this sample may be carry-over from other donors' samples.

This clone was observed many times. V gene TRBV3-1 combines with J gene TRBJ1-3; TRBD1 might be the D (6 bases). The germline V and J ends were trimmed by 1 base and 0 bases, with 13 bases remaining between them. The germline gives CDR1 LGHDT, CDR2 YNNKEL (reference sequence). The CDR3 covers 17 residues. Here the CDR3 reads CASSQAVDSSSGNTIYF. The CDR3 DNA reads TGTGCCAGCAGCCAAGCTGTGGACAGCTCCTCTGGAAACACCATATATTTT.

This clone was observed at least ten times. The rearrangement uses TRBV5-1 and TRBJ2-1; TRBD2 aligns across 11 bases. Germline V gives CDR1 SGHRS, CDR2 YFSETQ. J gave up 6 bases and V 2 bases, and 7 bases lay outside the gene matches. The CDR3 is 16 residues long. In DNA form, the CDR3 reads TGCGCCAGCAGCTTATTAGCGGGAGGGCCCGCCAATGAGCAGTTCTTC. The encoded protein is CASSLLAGGPANEQFF.

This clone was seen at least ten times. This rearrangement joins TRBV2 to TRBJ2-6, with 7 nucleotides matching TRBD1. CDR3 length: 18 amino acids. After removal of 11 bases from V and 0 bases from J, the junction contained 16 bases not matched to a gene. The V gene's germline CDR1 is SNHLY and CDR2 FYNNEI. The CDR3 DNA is TGTGCCCAGACTATGGGGCAGGGGGTCAGCTCTGGGGCCAACGTCCTGACTTTC. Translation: CAQTMGQGVSSGANVLTF.

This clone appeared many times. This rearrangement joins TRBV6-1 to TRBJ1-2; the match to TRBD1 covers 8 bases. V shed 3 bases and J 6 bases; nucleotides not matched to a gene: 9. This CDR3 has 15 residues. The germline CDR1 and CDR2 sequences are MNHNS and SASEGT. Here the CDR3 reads CASSEHTGTGHGYTF. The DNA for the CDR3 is TGTGCCAGCAGTGAGCATACCGGGACAGGTCATGGCTACACCTTC.

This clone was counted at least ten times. The CDR3 region has the DNA TGCAGTGCTAAACGACAGGGGCATCAGCCCCAGCATTTT. Protein sequence: CSAKRQGHQPQHF. The chain employs TRBV20-1 and TRBJ1-5, with 8 bases matching TRBD1. The CDR3 spans 13 residues. Looked up from germline, CDR1 is DFQATT and CDR2 is SNEGSKA (reference sequence). V lost 4 bases and J lost 5; bases outside the gene matches: 4.

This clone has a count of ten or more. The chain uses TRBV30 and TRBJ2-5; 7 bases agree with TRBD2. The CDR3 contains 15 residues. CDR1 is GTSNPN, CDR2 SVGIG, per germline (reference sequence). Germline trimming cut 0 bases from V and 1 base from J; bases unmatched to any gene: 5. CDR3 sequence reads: CAWSVESGAQETQYF. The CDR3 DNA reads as TGTGCCTGGAGTGTAGAGAGCGGGGCCCAAGAGACCCAGTACTTC.

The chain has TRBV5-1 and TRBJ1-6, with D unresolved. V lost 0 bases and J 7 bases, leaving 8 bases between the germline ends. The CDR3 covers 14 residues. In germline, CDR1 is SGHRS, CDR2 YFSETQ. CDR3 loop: CASSLEFSNSPLHF. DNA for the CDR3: TGCGCCAGCAGCTTGGAGTTTTCAAATTCACCCCTCCACTTT.

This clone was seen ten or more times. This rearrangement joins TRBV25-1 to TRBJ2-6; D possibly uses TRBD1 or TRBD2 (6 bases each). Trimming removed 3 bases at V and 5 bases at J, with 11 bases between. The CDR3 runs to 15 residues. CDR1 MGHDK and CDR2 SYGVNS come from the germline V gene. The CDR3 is CASSDSGARANVLTF. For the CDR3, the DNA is TGTGCCAGCAGTGATTCGGGGGCTCGGGCCAACGTCCTGACTTTC.

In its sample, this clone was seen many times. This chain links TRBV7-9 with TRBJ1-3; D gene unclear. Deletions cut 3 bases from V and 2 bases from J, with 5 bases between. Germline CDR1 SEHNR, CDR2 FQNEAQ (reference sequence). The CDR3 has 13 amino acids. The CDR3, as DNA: TGTGCCAGCAGCTTTGGGGCTGGAAACACCATATATTTT. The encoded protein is CASSFGAGNTIYF.

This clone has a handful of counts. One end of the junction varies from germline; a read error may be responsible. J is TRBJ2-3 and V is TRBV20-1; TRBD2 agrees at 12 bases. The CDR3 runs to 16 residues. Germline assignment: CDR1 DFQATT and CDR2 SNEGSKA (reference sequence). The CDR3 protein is CRASDPSGRVVDTQYF. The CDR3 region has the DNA TGCCGTGCTAGTGATCCTAGCGGGAGGGTTGTAGATACGCAGTATTTT.